The present T cell receptor (beta chain) was sequenced within a study of blood T cell repertoires in COVID-19. The overall study: Acute and convalescent COVID-19 specimens originated in the United States, Italy and Spain. T cells, B-cell-depleted T cells, or PBMCs provided the cDNA or gDNA that served as material.

This CDR3 has 13 residues. The germline V gene has CDR1 GTSNPN and CDR2 SVGIG (reference sequence). Trimming pared 4 bases from V and 9 bases from J, leaving 16 bases between. The authors' processing: It was from reference gene primer amplification that nucleated cell counts were estimated. Profiling relied on immunoSEQ multiplex PCR, and the TCRdb table lists in-frame clones only, not all of them. That table is the source of V, J and clone size, and D and trimming were worked out from the DNA. The sample lists some 250,000 clones, more than 75% occurring once. The sequenced sample was peripheral blood. The clonotype comes from an older woman with active or convalescent COVID-19. The chain recombines TRBV30 with TRBJ1-5; no clear D gene. The CDR3, as DNA: TGTGCCTGGACTCGCCCCGCCGGCGGGCCCCAGCATTTT. Its protein product is CAWTRPAGGPQHF. Full variable domain (missing parts from reference TRBV30 and TRBJ1-5): SQTIHQWPATLVQPVGSPLSLECTVEGTSNPNLYWYRQAAGRGLQLLFYSVGIGQISSEVPQNLSASRPQDRQFILSSKKLLLSDSGFYLCAWTRPAGGPQHFGDGTRLSIL.